This passage covers 25 T cell receptor beta chains from one sample sequenced in a study of T-cell reconstitution after alpha-beta-depleted transplantation in children. TCRbeta library construction was performed incorporating unique molecular identifiers. Via MiXCR, TCRdb re-called the PCR reads, giving one row per CDR3 protein. The table shows 200,000 to 250,000 distinct CDR3 sequences, with approximately 10% occurring only once. The source material was PBMCs, sampled before TCRalphabeta/CD19-depleted stem cell transplant. The source is a child under two years old with acute myeloid leukemia, due to receive a stem cell transplant.

This clonotype was detected ten times or more. The chain recombines TRBV11-3 with TRBJ2-1, with a possible D match to TRBD2 (6 bases). V lost 4 bases to trimming and J lost 0 bases, with 16 bases between them. This CDR3 contains 17 residues. Per germline, CDR1 SGHNT and CDR2 YENEEA. CDR3 region: CASSSRWDSFSYNEQFF. The CDR3, as DNA: TGTGCCAGCAGCTCACGATGGGACTCCTTCTCCTACAATGAGCAGTTCTTC. Full variable domain (missing parts from reference TRBV11-3 and TRBJ2-1): EAGVVQSPRYKIIEKKQPVAFWCNPISGHNTLYWYLQNLGQGPELLIRYENEEAVDDSQLPKDRFSAERLKGVDSTLKIQPAELGDSAVYLCASSSRWDSFSYNEQFFGPGTRLTVL.

This clonotype was counted ten times or more. V usage is TRBV20-1 and J usage is TRBJ1-5; D possibly corresponds to TRBD1 (5 bases). Trimming pared 0 bases from V and 7 bases from J, leaving 13 bases between. Germline-derived CDR1 and CDR2 are DFQATT and SNEGSKA (reference sequence). CDR3 length: 14 residues. The CDR3 bases are TGCAGTGCTAGAGATGGGAGGGGAGGACAGCCCCAGCATTTT. Translating it yields CSARDGRGGQPQHF.

This clonotype has ten or more counts. The J gene is TRBJ1-2, the V gene TRBV14, with D possibly matching TRBD1 (5 bases). V lost 5 bases, J lost 2 bases, and 9 bases lay in between. This CDR3 has 13 amino acids. CDR1 and CDR2 from the germline V gene are SGHDN and FVKESK. The CDR3 DNA is TGTGCCAGCAGCGAGGGACGGAACTATGGCTACACCTTC. Protein sequence: CASSEGRNYGYTF.

The rearrangement joins TRBV2 to TRBJ2-5, with 7 bases aligning to TRBD2. Germline lookup yields CDR1 SNHLY and CDR2 FYNNEI. This CDR3 contains 18 residues. The CDR3 bases are TGTACCATCACCCACCTGGCGGGGGAGGCAATTGTACAAGAGACCCAGTACTTC. This gives the protein CTITHLAGEAIVQETQYF.

This clonotype was counted at least ten times. This chain's CDR3 is CASSLGRTYGYTF. The CDR3 nucleotides read TGTGCCAGCAGCTTAGGCAGGACCTATGGCTACACCTTC. The chain joins TRBV7-2 to TRBJ1-2, with D uncertain. V was pared by 1 base and J by 4 bases, with 7 bases between. CDR1 is SGHTA and CDR2 is FQGNSA in the germline V gene. This CDR3 region has 13 residues.

This clonotype was detected ten times or more. The chain is built from TRBV20-1 and TRBJ2-3; a weak D match, TRBD2 (6 bases). This CDR3 is 12 amino acids long. The V gene lost 5 bases and the J gene lost 1 base, with 7 bases spanning the gap. Germline V CDR1 and CDR2: DFQATT, SNEGSKA (reference sequence). The CDR3: CSAERGTDTQYF. The CDR3, as DNA: TGCAGTGCTGAGCGGGGCACAGATACGCAGTATTTT.

This clonotype was counted many times. This sequence joins TRBV2 and TRBJ1-5; TRBD1 is a possible D gene (5 bases). Trimming took off 4 bases at V and 7 bases at J, with 14 bases between the two ends. This CDR3 is 14 amino acids long. Germline CDR1 reads SNHLY; CDR2 reads FYNNEI. The CDR3 region has the DNA TGTGCCAGCAGTGTTGGACAAGTCGCCCAGCCCCAGCATTTT. Translation: CASSVGQVAQPQHF.

This clonotype occurred many times. This chain uses TRBV3-1 with TRBJ2-5; 7 bases align to TRBD2. J was trimmed by 8 bases and V by 3 bases; bases with no gene match: 12. In germline, CDR1 is LGHDT, CDR2 YNNKEL (reference sequence). The CDR3 has 15 residues. CDR3 nucleotides: TGTGCCAGCAGCCACCGACTAGCCCCCGTTGGAACCCAGTACTTC. It is translated as CASSHRLAPVGTQYF.

This clonotype was picked up a small number of times. This sequence joins TRBV20-1 and TRBJ1-6, with 8 nucleotides matching TRBD1. V lost 3 bases, J lost 10 bases, and 8 bases stayed unmatched. This CDR3 is built from 14 residues. Per the germline V gene, CDR1 is DFQATT and CDR2 is SNEGSKA (reference sequence). The CDR3 here is CSASRGRSRSPLHF. In DNA, the CDR3 is TGCAGTGCTAGCAGGGGGCGGAGTAGGTCACCCCTCCACTTT.

V gene TRBV11-2 combines with J gene TRBJ2-1, with 13 positions matching TRBD2. The CDR3 runs 21 residues. The germline V gene has CDR1 SGHAT and CDR2 FQNNGV. Trimming cost V 4 bases and J 4 bases; bases outside gene matches: 19. This CDR3 is CASSSMSGTSGKTDPYNEQFF. The DNA for the CDR3 is TGTGCCAGCAGCTCGATGAGCGGGACTAGCGGGAAAACGGACCCTTACAATGAGCAGTTCTTC.

There are many counts of this clonotype. The gene calls are TRBV20-1 and TRBJ2-7; 8 nucleotides align to TRBD2. The CDR3 is made up of 13 amino acids. Germline-derived CDR1 and CDR2 are DFQATT and SNEGSKA (reference sequence). With V trimmed by 6 bases and J by 3 bases, 7 bases remained unmatched. The CDR3 nucleotides are TGCAGTGCAGTAGCGGGGAGCGGCTACGAGCAGTACTTC. Its protein is CSAVAGSGYEQYF.

This clonotype was counted ten times or more. The chain has TRBV7-9 and TRBJ2-1; the D is unclear. Trimming removed 6 bases from V and 5 bases from J, with 23 bases in between. The CDR3 has 17 amino acids. The germline CDR1 and CDR2 sequences are SEHNR and FQNEAQ (reference sequence). CDR3 sequence reads: CASRHTIITKPNNEQFF. In DNA, the CDR3 is TGTGCCAGCAGACATACCATTATCACGAAGCCTAACAATGAGCAGTTCTTC. Complete variable domain (other parts from reference TRBV7-9 and TRBJ2-1): DTGVSQNPRHKITKRGQNVTFRCDPISEHNRLYWYRQTLGQGPEFLTYFQNEAQLEKSRLLSDRFSAERPKGSFSTLEIQRTEQGDSAMYLCASRHTIITKPNNEQFFGPGTRLTVL.

This clonotype was seen many times. This chain uses TRBV24-1 with TRBJ2-1; the match to TRBD2 covers 7 bases. This CDR3 is built from 15 residues. From germline, CDR1 is KGHDR and CDR2 SFDVKD. The ends lost 5 bases at V and 0 bases at J; junction bases unmatched: 3. As DNA, the CDR3 is TGTGCCACCAGTGCTGCGGGAGTCTCCTACAATGAGCAGTTCTTC. Translation: CATSAAGVSYNEQFF.

This clonotype has ten or more counts. J is TRBJ2-3 and V is TRBV20-1, with TRBD1 matching over 8 bases. The V gene end was trimmed by 3 bases and the J gene end by 0 bases; junction bases not matched to a gene: 2. Germline CDR1 DFQATT, CDR2 SNEGSKA (reference sequence). CDR3 size: 14 residues. This CDR3 reads CSASRTGSTDTQYF. Here the CDR3 DNA reads TGCAGTGCTAGTCGGACAGGGAGCACAGATACGCAGTATTTT.

This clonotype was detected ten times or more. This chain connects TRBV12-3 or TRBV12-4 to TRBJ2-2; no firm D call. Trimming removed 6 bases from V and 6 bases from J, with 14 bases in between. This CDR3 spans 14 amino acids. CDR3 DNA: TGTGCCAGCAGACCAGACGCCGTTTCCGGGGAGCTGTTTTTT. Its protein is CASRPDAVSGELFF.

This clonotype was seen ten or more times. This chain uses TRBV5-1 with TRBJ2-5; no firm D call. From germline, CDR1 is SGHRS and CDR2 YFSETQ. The length of the CDR3 is 13 residues. V lost 3 bases to trimming and J lost 3 bases, with 9 bases between them. The CDR3 DNA sequence: TGCGCCAGCAGCTCCTACGGTGAAGAGACCCAGTACTTC. This sequence encodes CASSSYGEETQYF.

Many counts were recorded for this clonotype. This sequence joins TRBV24-1 and TRBJ2-1, with 8 nucleotides matching TRBD1. Germline V gene data show CDR1 as KGHDR and CDR2 as SFDVKD. This CDR3 spans 16 amino acids. Germline trimming cut 3 bases from V and 10 bases from J; bases unmatched to any gene: 13. The CDR3 reads CATSDRTGFHRGEQFF. In nucleotides, the CDR3 is TGTGCCACCAGTGATAGGACAGGGTTCCACCGCGGGGAGCAGTTCTTC.

This clonotype was detected ten times or more. J is TRBJ1-6 and V is TRBV6-1, with D perhaps matching TRBD1 (6 bases). The CDR3 is 15 amino acids. Trimming left V 0 bases short and J 8 bases short, with 11 bases between. Germline-derived CDR1 and CDR2 are MNHNS and SASEGT. CDR3 sequence reads: CASSEADRRYSPLHF. The CDR3, as DNA: TGTGCCAGCAGTGAAGCCGACAGGAGATATTCACCCCTCCACTTT.

This clonotype was counted ten times or more. Here the CDR3 reads CASSLLSPNTEAFF. CDR3 in DNA: TGCGCCAGCAGCTTACTCAGCCCGAACACTGAAGCTTTCTTT. The chain links TRBV5-1 to TRBJ1-1; D is uncertain. Germline-derived CDR1 and CDR2 are SGHRS and YFSETQ. CDR3 length: 14 residues. Between the trimmed V and J ends, which lost 2 bases and 1 base, there was a span of 9 bases.

This clonotype has ten or more counts. The V gene is TRBV6-5, the J gene TRBJ1-1; no clear D. Germline-derived CDR1 and CDR2 are MNHEY and SVGAGI. The CDR3 spans 13 residues. Trimming took off 8 bases at V and 2 bases at J, with 12 bases between the two ends. The CDR3, as DNA: TGTGCCAGCCGGCTAAGGGAAAACACTGAAGCTTTCTTT. Encoded protein: CASRLRENTEAFF.

In its sample, this clonotype was seen many times. The chain carries TRBV5-1 and TRBJ2-5; 7 bases line up with TRBD2. The CDR3 consists of 15 residues. The V and J ends lost 1 base and 1 base, in that order; junction bases with no gene match: 4. The germline V gene has CDR1 SGHRS and CDR2 YFSETQ. This chain's CDR3 is CASSLRSGTQETQYF. Here the CDR3 DNA reads TGCGCCAGCAGCTTGCGGAGCGGGACCCAAGAGACCCAGTACTTC. Looking up the rest from reference TRBV5-1 and TRBJ2-5 gives the full variable domain: KAGVTQTPRYLIKTRGQQVTLSCSPISGHRSVSWYQQTPGQGLQFLFEYFSETQRNKGNFPGRFSGRQFSNSRSEMNVSTLELGDSALYLCASSLRSGTQETQYFGPGTRLLVL.

This clonotype was detected many times. This chain connects TRBV7-9 to TRBJ2-3; 9 nucleotides align to TRBD1. V gave up 5 bases and J gave up 1 base; unmatched junction bases: 7. CDR3 length: 16 residues. Germline loops: CDR1 SEHNR, CDR2 FQNEAQ (reference sequence). CDR3 sequence: CASSASTGGGTDTQYF. The CDR3 DNA reads as TGTGCCAGCAGCGCGAGTACAGGGGGCGGCACAGATACGCAGTATTTT.

In the case of this clonotype: This could be a read error, since a much larger clone is one nucleotide away. V is TRBV5-1 and J is TRBJ2-5; D is uncertain. The CDR3 is 13 residues long. V was trimmed by 0 bases and J by 5 bases, leaving 8 bases between them. The V gene's germline CDR1 is SGHRS and CDR2 YFSETQ. Here the CDR3 reads CASSLGVFETQYF. The DNA of the CDR3 is TGCGCCAGCAGCTTGGGCGTATTTGAGACCCAGTACTTC.

V gene TRBV7-8 combines with J gene TRBJ2-5, with D perhaps matching TRBD2 (5 bases). Germline CDR1 SGHVS, CDR2 FQNEAQ. V lost 5 bases, J lost 5 bases, and 18 bases lay in between. The CDR3 is made up of 15 amino acids. The CDR3 loop is CASSRITSGSETQYF. The CDR3 DNA follows: TGTGCCAGCAGCCGAATAACTAGTGGTTCGGAGACCCAGTACTTC.

This clonotype was recorded at least ten times. This chain joins TRBV3-1 and TRBJ2-1; the match to TRBD1 covers 7 bases. The CDR3 extends over 14 amino acids. Trimming removed 0 bases from V and 9 bases from J; junction bases left unmatched: 5. CDR1 and CDR2 (germline): LGHDT, YNNKEL (reference sequence). The CDR3 DNA sequence: TGTGCCAGCAGCCAAGATGGGACAGTACGTGAGCAGTTCTTC. The encoded protein is CASSQDGTVREQFF.